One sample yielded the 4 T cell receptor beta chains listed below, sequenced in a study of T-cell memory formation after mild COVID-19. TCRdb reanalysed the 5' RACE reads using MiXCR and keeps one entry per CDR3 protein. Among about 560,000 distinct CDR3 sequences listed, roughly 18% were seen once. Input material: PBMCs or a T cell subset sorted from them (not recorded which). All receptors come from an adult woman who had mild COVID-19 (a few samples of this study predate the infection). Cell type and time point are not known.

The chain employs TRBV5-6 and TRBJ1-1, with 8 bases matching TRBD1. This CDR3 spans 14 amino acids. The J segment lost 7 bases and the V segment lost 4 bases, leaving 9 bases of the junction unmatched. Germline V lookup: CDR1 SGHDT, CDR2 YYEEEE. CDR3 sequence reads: CASSSPTGAIEAFF. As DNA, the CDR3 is TGTGCCAGCAGCAGCCCGACAGGGGCGATTGAAGCTTTCTTT.

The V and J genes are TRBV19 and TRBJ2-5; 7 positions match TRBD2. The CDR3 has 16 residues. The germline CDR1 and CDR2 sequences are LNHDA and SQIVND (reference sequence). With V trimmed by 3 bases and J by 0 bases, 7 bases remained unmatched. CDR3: CASSITGRGYQETQYF. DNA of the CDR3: TGTGCCAGTAGTATTACCGGGCGGGGGTACCAAGAGACCCAGTACTTC.

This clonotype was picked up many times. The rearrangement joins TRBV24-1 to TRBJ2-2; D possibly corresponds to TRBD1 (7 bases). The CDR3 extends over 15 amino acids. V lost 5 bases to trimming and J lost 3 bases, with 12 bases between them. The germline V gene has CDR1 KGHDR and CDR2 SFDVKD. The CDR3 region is CATSGPRGDTGELFF. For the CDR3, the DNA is TGTGCCACCAGTGGGCCCAGGGGGGACACCGGGGAGCTGTTTTTT.

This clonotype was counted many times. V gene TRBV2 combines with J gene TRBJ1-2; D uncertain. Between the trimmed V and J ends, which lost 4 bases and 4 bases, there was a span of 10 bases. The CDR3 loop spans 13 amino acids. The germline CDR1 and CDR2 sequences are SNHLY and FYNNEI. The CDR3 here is CASSGYGFYGYTF. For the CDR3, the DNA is TGTGCCAGCAGTGGCTACGGCTTCTATGGCTACACCTTC.